These 29 T cell receptor beta chains share one sample of origin, sequenced in a study of cytomegalovirus exposure and HLA in healthy donors. In the PCR, 60 Vbeta and 13 Jbeta primers were used. Assay used: immunoSEQ multiplex PCR; TCRdb lists only in-frame clones, some missing. The sample lists about 130,000 clones, less than 85% occurring once. Sequencing was done on a sample of PBMCs. These receptors originate from a woman aged 60 to 75 in good health and CMV-seropositive.

The J gene is TRBJ1-2, the V gene TRBV10-3, with TRBD1 identical over 8 bases. The CDR3 loop spans 16 amino acids. With 3 bases clipped from V and 8 bases from J, the junction kept 14 bases outside the gene matches. Germline-derived CDR1 and CDR2 are ENHRY and SYGVKD. The CDR3 is CAISEKAGTGSRGYTF. As DNA, the CDR3 is TGTGCCATCAGTGAAAAAGCCGGGACAGGTTCTAGAGGCTACACCTTC.

This clone appeared a few times. The chain is built from TRBV2 and TRBJ2-1; 12 bases fit TRBD2. This CDR3 comprises 16 residues. Germline CDR1 SNHLY, CDR2 FYNNEI. The V gene end was trimmed by 4 bases and the J gene end by 4 bases; junction bases not matched to a gene: 5. CDR3 coding DNA: TGTGCCAGCAGTGGGAGGACTAGCGGGGCATACAATGAGCAGTTCTTC. It codes for CASSGRTSGAYNEQFF.

This rearrangement joins TRBV6-5 to TRBJ1-2; 10 nucleotides align to TRBD1. There are 13 residues in the CDR3. V gave up 6 bases and J gave up 4 bases; unmatched junction bases: 2. Germline assignment: CDR1 MNHEY and CDR2 SVGAGI. The CDR3 DNA reads as TGTGCCAGCAGGCGACAGGGGGCCTATGGCTACACCTTC. Amino acid sequence: CASRRQGAYGYTF.

The table lists this clone with a few counts. The chain combines TRBV9 with TRBJ2-1; 8 bases match TRBD2. Germline CDR1 reads SGDLS; CDR2 reads YYNGEE. The V gene end was trimmed by 0 bases and the J gene end by 3 bases; junction bases not matched to a gene: 5. The CDR3 extends over 16 amino acids. CDR3 sequence (DNA): TGTGCCAGCAGCGTAGCCAGCGGGAGTGGCTACAATGAGCAGTTCTTC. Translating gives CASSVASGSGYNEQFF. Full variable domain (remainder filled in from reference TRBV9 and TRBJ2-1): DSGVTQTPKHLITATGQRVTLRCSPRSGDLSVYWYQQSLDQGLQFLIQYYNGEERAKGNILERFSAQQFPDLHSELNLSSLELGDSALYFCASSVASGSGYNEQFFGPGTRLTVL.

Worth noting for this clone: The same CDR3 arises from other DNA sequences in this sample as well. V usage is TRBV27 and J usage is TRBJ1-1, with D maybe TRBD1 (5 bases). The germline CDR1 and CDR2 sequences are MNHEY and SMNVEV (reference sequence). The CDR3 covers 14 residues. V lost 2 bases and J 1 base, leaving 8 bases between the germline ends. The CDR3 sequence is CASSLGQGNTEAFF. CDR3 DNA: TGTGCCAGCAGTTTAGGTCAGGGGAACACTGAAGCTTTCTTT.

V and J are TRBV6-6 and TRBJ1-5; tentatively, D is TRBD1 (5 bases). Germline CDR1 is MNHNY and CDR2 is SVGAGI (reference sequence). Trimming cost V 8 bases and J 5 bases, with 22 bases left between them. The CDR3 contains 16 residues. CDR3 in DNA: TGTGCCAGCCTTGGGGGGGTCCCCGGGACGGATCAGCCCCAGCATTTT. This gives the protein CASLGGVPGTDQPQHF.

Here the CDR3 DNA reads TGTGCCAGCAGCGGGACAGGTGGTGGCTACACCTTC. This codes for CASSGTGGGYTF. This chain uses TRBV2 with TRBJ1-2; 8 bases match TRBD1. There are 12 residues in the CDR3. CDR1 is SNHLY and CDR2 is FYNNEI in the germline V gene. The V segment lost 6 bases and the J segment 7 bases; nucleotides outside the gene matches: 4.

The rearrangement links TRBV2 to TRBJ1-1; 8 nucleotides align to TRBD1. This CDR3 spans 14 amino acids. From germline, CDR1 is SNHLY and CDR2 FYNNEI. With 2 bases clipped from V and 2 bases from J, the junction kept 1 base outside the gene matches. Here the CDR3 reads CASSETGGNTEAFF. DNA of the CDR3: TGTGCCAGCAGTGAAACAGGGGGTAACACTGAAGCTTTCTTT.

The CDR3 coding sequence is TGCGCCAGCAGTTCAGGGGTTTCAACTAATGAAAAACTGTTTTTT. This translates into CASSSGVSTNEKLFF. V gene TRBV5-1 combines with J gene TRBJ1-4; D may be TRBD1 (6 bases). Per germline, CDR1 SGHRS and CDR2 YFSETQ. Trimming pared 5 bases from V and 0 bases from J, leaving 11 bases between. The CDR3 contains 15 residues.

This clone was detected only a few times. V is TRBV5-6 and J is TRBJ2-4; D not certain. Germline lookup yields CDR1 SGHDT and CDR2 YYEEEE. The CDR3 has 15 residues. V lost 1 base, J lost 0 bases, and 8 bases lay in between. In DNA, the CDR3 is TGTGCCAGCAGCTTGCTCGGTTTAGCCAAAAACATTCAGTACTTC. It yields the protein CASSLLGLAKNIQYF.

The rearrangement joins TRBV25-1 to TRBJ2-5; 9 bases align to TRBD2. In germline, CDR1 is MGHDK, CDR2 SYGVNS. The CDR3 runs 15 residues. V lost 4 bases, J lost 4 bases, and 7 bases stayed unmatched. CDR3 sequence reads: CASSGGASGVETQYF. The CDR3 nucleotides are TGTGCCAGCAGTGGGGGTGCTAGCGGGGTAGAGACCCAGTACTTC. Based on the CDR3 plus reference TRBV25-1 and TRBJ2-5, the full variable domain is EADIYQTPRYLVIGTGKKITLECSQTMGHDKMYWYQQDPGMELHLIHYSYGVNSTEKGDLSSESTVSRIRTEHFPLTLESARPSHTSQYLCASSGGASGVETQYFGPGTRLLVL.

This clone has a single count. The chain is built from TRBV5-6 and TRBJ1-3; tentatively, D is TRBD1 (5 bases). This CDR3 is 16 amino acids long. Trimming took off 1 base at V and 0 bases at J, with 11 bases between the two ends. CDR1 is SGHDT, CDR2 YYEEEE, per germline. In nucleotides, the CDR3 is TGTGCCAGCAGCTTGTATGGGACTAGCTCTGGAAACACCATATATTTT. Translating gives CASSLYGTSSGNTIYF.

The chain is built from TRBV30 and TRBJ1-2; TRBD1 might be the D (6 bases). Germline V gene sequence: CDR1 GTSNPN, CDR2 SVGIG (reference sequence). This CDR3 has 13 residues. The CDR3 reads CPKPGGSNYGYTF. The CDR3 DNA reads TGTCCTAAACCGGGGGGCTCGAACTATGGCTACACCTTC.

This chain uses TRBV28 with TRBJ1-3, with D maybe TRBD1 (5 bases). V was clipped by 5 bases and J by 4 bases, with 15 bases between them. Per the germline V gene, CDR1 is MDHEN and CDR2 is SYDVKM. This CDR3 is 15 amino acids long. The CDR3 reads CASSQPGRAGNTIYF. In nucleotides, the CDR3 is TGTGCCAGCAGTCAGCCCGGCAGGGCCGGAAACACCATATATTTT.

The V call is TRBV19, the J call TRBJ1-1, with TRBD1 identical over 8 bases. The junction had 6 bases not matched to a gene; V was cut back by 5 bases and J by 7 bases. CDR3 length equals 13 residues. CDR1 and CDR2 (germline): LNHDA, SQIVND (reference sequence). The CDR3 DNA sequence: TGTGCCAGTAGTGTCACAGGGGGAGGTGAAGCTTTCTTT. Translated: CASSVTGGGEAFF.

The chain has TRBV5-1 and TRBJ1-3; 7 positions agree with TRBD1. CDR1 is SGHRS and CDR2 is YFSETQ in the germline V gene. V dropped 5 bases and J dropped 1; count of bases not matched to a gene: 6. The CDR3 totals 15 residues. CDR3: CASRDPTGSGNTIYF. The CDR3 nucleotides read TGCGCCAGCAGGGACCCGACAGGGTCTGGAAACACCATATATTTT.

The chain joins TRBV7-2 to TRBJ2-7; the match to TRBD1 covers 9 bases. CDR1 is SGHTA, CDR2 FQGNSA, per germline. V lost 4 bases and J lost 0; bases outside the gene matches: 4. The CDR3 runs 15 residues. CDR3: CASSSYRGPSYEQYF. Here the CDR3 DNA reads TGTGCCAGCAGCTCGTACAGGGGGCCCTCCTACGAGCAGTACTTC. The variable domain in full, with the rest retrieved from reference TRBV7-2 and TRBJ2-7, is GAGVSQSPSNKVTEKGKDVELRCDPISGHTALYWYRQSLGQGLEFLIYFQGNSAPDKSGLPSDRFSAERTGGSVSTLTIQRTQQEDSAVYLCASSSYRGPSYEQYFGPGTRLTVT.

In this sample, this clone turned up a few times. V gene TRBV6-1 combines with J gene TRBJ1-2; 10 positions agree with TRBD1. The CDR3 loop spans 15 amino acids. With 5 bases clipped from V and 3 bases from J, the junction kept 6 bases outside the gene matches. Germline loops: CDR1 MNHNS, CDR2 SASEGT. CDR3 sequence reads: CASSSRDRGDYGYTF. DNA for the CDR3: TGTGCCAGCAGTTCGAGGGACAGGGGAGACTATGGCTACACCTTC.

This clone showed up just a few times. The genes are TRBV6-1 and TRBJ1-1; D not certain. V lost 3 bases, J lost 7 bases, and 9 bases lay in between. The germline V gene has CDR1 MNHNS and CDR2 SASEGT. The CDR3 has 12 amino acids. The CDR3 DNA reads TGTGCCAGCAGTGACGTTCGGGGTGAAGCTTTCTTT. This encodes CASSDVRGEAFF.

The V and J genes are TRBV5-4 and TRBJ1-1; D remains ambiguous. The V end was cut by 4 bases, the J end by 0 bases, with 10 bases between. The CDR3 spans 14 residues. From germline, CDR1 is SGHNT and CDR2 YYREEE (reference sequence). CDR3 nucleotide sequence: TGTGCCAGCAGCCCGACAAGCATGAACACTGAAGCTTTCTTT. This codes for CASSPTSMNTEAFF.

V usage is TRBV5-4 and J usage is TRBJ1-4; D may be TRBD1 (6 bases). This CDR3 is 16 amino acids long. CDR1 is SGHNT, CDR2 YYREEE, per germline (reference sequence). The V and J ends lost 4 bases and 0 bases respectively, with 13 bases between them. DNA of the CDR3: TGTGCCAGCAGCGCACAGGGACCTGCAACTAATGAAAAACTGTTTTTT. Translated, it gives CASSAQGPATNEKLFF.

The rearrangement joins TRBV7-7 to TRBJ2-3; D perhaps matches TRBD2 (6 bases). Germline values: CDR1 SSHAT, CDR2 FNYEAQ (reference sequence). With 5 bases removed from V and 9 bases from J, the gap between germline ends came to 18 bases. CDR3 size: 14 residues. CDR3 nucleotides: TGTGCCAGCAGCCCCGGGGGTAGCGCCAAAACGCAGTATTTT. The encoded protein is CASSPGGSAKTQYF.

V gene TRBV15 combines with J gene TRBJ1-1; D perhaps matches TRBD1 (6 bases). The CDR3 contains 15 residues. Germline values: CDR1 LNHNV, CDR2 YYDKDF (reference sequence). Trimming shortened V by 2 bases and J by 1 base, and 11 bases separated the two germline ends. CDR3 in DNA: TGTGCCACCAGCAGAATTTCGGGACAGAACACTGAAGCTTTCTTT. This translates into CATSRISGQNTEAFF.

The chain links TRBV5-1 to TRBJ2-5, with D tentatively TRBD2 (6 bases). Trimming took 3 bases from V and 4 from J, leaving 13 bases between them. CDR1 is SGHRS, CDR2 YFSETQ, per germline. This CDR3 spans 14 amino acids. CDR3 DNA: TGCGCCAGCAGCTCCTTCCGAGCGGGAGAGACCCAGTACTTC. The encoded protein is CASSSFRAGETQYF.

This clone was seen only a few times. Within the sample, other DNA sequences also encode this same CDR3. The rearrangement uses TRBV18 and TRBJ1-2, with 7 bases aligning to TRBD1. Trimming cost V 3 bases and J 2 bases; bases outside gene matches: 0. Germline CDR1 KGHSH, CDR2 LQKENI. This CDR3 region has 13 residues. The CDR3 loop is CASSPDRNYGYTF. DNA for the CDR3: TGTGCCAGCTCACCGGACAGGAACTATGGCTACACCTTC.

The CDR3 sequence: CAWSPPGLLIAYEQYF. The CDR3 DNA reads as TGTGCCTGGAGCCCACCGGGGTTACTGATAGCCTACGAGCAGTACTTC. The V gene is TRBV30, the J gene TRBJ2-7; D is perhaps TRBD2 (5 bases). CDR3 length: 16 amino acids. The germline V gene has CDR1 GTSNPN and CDR2 SVGIG (reference sequence). Trimming stripped 3 bases from V and 2 bases from J, with 20 bases between.

This clone was detected a few times. J is TRBJ1-1 and V is TRBV28, with 7 bases identical to TRBD1. Germline trimming cut 6 bases from V and 2 bases from J; bases unmatched to any gene: 9. Germline assignment: CDR1 MDHEN and CDR2 SYDVKM. The CDR3 sequence is 15 residues long. The CDR3 loop is CASRDRRGYNTEAFF. CDR3 sequence (DNA): TGTGCCAGCAGGGACAGGAGGGGATATAACACTGAAGCTTTCTTT.

This chain joins TRBV6-5 and TRBJ2-1, with D tentatively TRBD2 (6 bases). The germline CDR1 and CDR2 sequences are MNHEY and SVGAGI. V shed 8 bases and J shed 0 bases, with 14 bases lying between them. The length of the CDR3 is 15 residues. CDR3 protein: CASSTSYSSYNEQFF. DNA of the CDR3: TGTGCCAGCTCGACTAGTTATAGCTCCTACAATGAGCAGTTCTTC.

The rearrangement links TRBV29-1 to TRBJ2-7; 8 bases are a match to TRBD1. Trimming at V came to 6 bases and at J to 0 bases, leaving 10 bases not matched to a gene. The CDR3 length is 15 residues. Germline V CDR1 and CDR2: SQVTM, ANQGSEA. CDR3 coding DNA: TGCAGCGTGCCCGCTCCCGGGACAGGCTCCTACGAGCAGTACTTC. Amino acids: CSVPAPGTGSYEQYF.